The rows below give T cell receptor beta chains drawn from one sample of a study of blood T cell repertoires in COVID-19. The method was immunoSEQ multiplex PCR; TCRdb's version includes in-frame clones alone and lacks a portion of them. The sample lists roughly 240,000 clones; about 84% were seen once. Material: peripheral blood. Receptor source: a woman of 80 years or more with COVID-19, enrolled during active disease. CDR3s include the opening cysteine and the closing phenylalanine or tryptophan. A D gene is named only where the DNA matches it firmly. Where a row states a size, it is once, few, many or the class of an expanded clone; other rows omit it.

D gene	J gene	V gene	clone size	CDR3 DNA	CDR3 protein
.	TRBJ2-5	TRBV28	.	TGTGCCAGCAGCGGTGGACAGCGGGGAGGAAAGACCCAGTACTTC	CASSGGQRGGKTQYF
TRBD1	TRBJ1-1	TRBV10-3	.	TGTGCCATCAGTGAGTCGGGACAGTGGGCGTTTGCTGAAGCTTTCTTT	CAISESGQWAFAEAFF
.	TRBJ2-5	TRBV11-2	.	TGTGCCAGCAGCTTAGAGGGGGGAAGCCAAGAGACCCAGTACTTC	CASSLEGGSQETQYF
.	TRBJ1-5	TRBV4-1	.	TGCGCCAGCAGCCAAGATGCGGGTACAAGCAATCAGCCCCAGCATTTT	CASSQDAGTSNQPQHF
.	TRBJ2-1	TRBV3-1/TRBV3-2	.	TGTGCCAGCAGCCCCCCGACTGGTAGGGGGAATGAGCAGTTCTTC	CASSPPTGRGNEQFF
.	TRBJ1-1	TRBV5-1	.	TGCGCCAGCACCGAGGAGATGAACACTGAAGCTTTCTTT	CASTEEMNTEAFF
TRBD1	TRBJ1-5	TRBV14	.	TGTGCCAGCAGCCCAAAACCCGACCGGGACAGGGTGGATCAGCCCCAGCATTTT	CASSPKPDRDRVDQPQHF
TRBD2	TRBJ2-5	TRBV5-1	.	TGCGCCAGCAGCTTGGGATCTAGCGGTCAAGAGACCCAGTACTTC	CASSLGSSGQETQYF
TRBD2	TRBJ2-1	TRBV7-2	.	TGTGCCAGCAGCTTAGAAGCGGGGGGAAGCAGGGAGCAGTTCTTC	CASSLEAGGSREQFF
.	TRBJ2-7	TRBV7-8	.	TGTGCCAGCAGCTTCGGCGGCGCCAGCTCCTACGAGCAGTACTTC	CASSFGGASSYEQYF
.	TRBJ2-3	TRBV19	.	TGTGCCAGTAGTATCCCTGGACTACAAACGACAGATACGCAGTATTTT	CASSIPGLQTTDTQYF
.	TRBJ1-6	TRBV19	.	TGTGCCAGTAGTATAGCATCACAGTACTATAATTCACCCCTCCACTTT	CASSIASQYYNSPLHF
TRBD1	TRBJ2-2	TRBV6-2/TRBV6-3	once	TGTGCCAGCAGTGACTTATACAAGACAGGGACCACCGGGGAGCTGTTTTTT	CASSDLYKTGTTGELFF
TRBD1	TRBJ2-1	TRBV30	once	TGTGCCTGGAGTAGAGGGACAGGGGCCCGCTCCTACAATGAGCAGTTCTTC	CAWSRGTGARSYNEQFF
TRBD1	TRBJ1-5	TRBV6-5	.	TGTGCCAGCAGCCGACAGGGGGGACAGCCCCAGCATTTT	CASSRQGGQPQHF
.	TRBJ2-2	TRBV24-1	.	TGTGCCACCAGTGACGGGACAATTAACACCGGGGAGCTGTTTTTT	CATSDGTINTGELFF
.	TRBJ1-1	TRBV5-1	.	TGCGCCAGCAGCTTGATGGCAGGTGCAGGTGGAGGCACTGAAGCTTTCTTT	CASSLMAGAGGGTEAFF
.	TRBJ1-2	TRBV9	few	TGTGCCAGCAGCGTAGGGGCAGGGGATAGTGGCTACACCTTC	CASSVGAGDSGYTF
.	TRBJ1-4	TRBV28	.	TGTGCCAGCAGGGACAGTCAACTTAATGAAAAACTGTTTTTT	CASRDSQLNEKLFF
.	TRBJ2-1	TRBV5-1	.	TGCGCCAGCAGCTTGGAGCCAGGGGTGGGCTCCTACAATGAGCAGTTCTTC	CASSLEPGVGSYNEQFF
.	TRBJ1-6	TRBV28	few	TGTGCCAGCAGTCGGATCGGCGGTTCACCCCTCCACTTT	CASSRIGGSPLHF
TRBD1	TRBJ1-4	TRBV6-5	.	TGTGCCAGCAGCGGCGGACAGGTGGGCGATGAAAAACTGTTTTTT	CASSGGQVGDEKLFF
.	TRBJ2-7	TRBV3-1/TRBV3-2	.	TGTGCCAGCAGCCGCGACCTAGCGACCGGTCGGTACGAGCAGTACTTC	CASSRDLATGRYEQYF
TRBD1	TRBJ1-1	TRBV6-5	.	TGTGCCAGCAGGCCATATGGACAGGGGGCGAGGGAAGCTTTCTTT	CASRPYGQGAREAFF
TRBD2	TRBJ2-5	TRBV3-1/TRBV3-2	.	TGTGCCAGCAGCCAAGCGGGGAGGGGTATAGGAGAGACCCAGTACTTC	CASSQAGRGIGETQYF
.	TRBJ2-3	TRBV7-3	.	TGTGCCAGCAGCTCCTATCCCCAGGTTGGCTCTTCGTTTACAGATACGCAGTATTTT	CASSSYPQVGSSFTDTQYF
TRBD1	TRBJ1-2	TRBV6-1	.	TGTGCCAGCAGTGAACAGGGGGCAGTTTATCCTACCCTCTATGGCTACACCTTC	CASSEQGAVYPTLYGYTF
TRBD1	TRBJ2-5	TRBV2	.	TGTGCCACCAAGGGACAGGGAGAGACCCAGTACTTC	CATKGQGETQYF
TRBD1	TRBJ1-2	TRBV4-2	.	TGTGCCAGCAGCCAAGATGTGGGACAGAACTATGGCTACACCTTC	CASSQDVGQNYGYTF
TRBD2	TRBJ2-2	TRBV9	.	TGTGCCAGCAGCGTAGGAGGAGGCGGGGGGGCCGGGGAGCTGTTTTTT	CASSVGGGGGAGELFF
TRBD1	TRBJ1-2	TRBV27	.	TGTGCCAGCAGTTGGGCAGGGGGCGGGGACTATGGCTACACCTTC	CASSWAGGGDYGYTF
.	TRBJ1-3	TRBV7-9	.	TGTGCCAGCAGCTTAAGGGGGTCAGACTCTGGAAACACCATATATTTT	CASSLRGSDSGNTIYF
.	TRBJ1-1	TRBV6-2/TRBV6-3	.	TGTGCCAGCAGTTACGGGGGGTCGAACACTGAAGCTTTCTTT	CASSYGGSNTEAFF
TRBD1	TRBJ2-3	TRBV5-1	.	TGCGCCAGCAGCAGGACAGGGACCCTCCCAGATACGCAGTATTTT	CASSRTGTLPDTQYF